This TCR beta chain originates from a study of blood T cell repertoires in COVID-19. Per the study methods: Reference gene primer amplification in the assay estimated nucleated cell counts. Some clones are missing from TCRdb's copy, which holds only in-frame ones; the method was immunoSEQ multiplex PCR. The V and J calls and clone size come from that table; D and trimming were worked out from the DNA. The sample consists of 130,000 or so clones, almost 80% of them appearing once. This clone was recorded only once. This CDR3 spans 14 amino acids. Deletions cut 3 bases from V and 5 bases from J, with 11 bases between. The germline V gene encodes CDR1 PRHDT and CDR2 FYEKMQ (reference sequence).

The receptor comes from a human donor in a cohort sampled during active COVID-19. The V gene is TRBV13, the J gene TRBJ2-1; perhaps TRBD2 as D (6 bases). The source material was peripheral blood. The CDR3 sequence is CASSLGTQNNEQFF. The CDR3 nucleotides read TGTGCCAGCAGCTTGGGGACTCAAAACAATGAGCAGTTCTTC.